The next 15 T cell receptor beta chains were all read from a single sample in a study of blood T cell repertoires in COVID-19. This table comes from immunoSEQ multiplex PCR, and its TCRdb copy is limited to in-frame clones, with some not included. The table includes 89,000 or so clones, around 89% detected once. Sequencing was performed on peripheral blood. These receptors were taken from a man in his fifties or sixties with COVID-19, enrolled during active disease.

The genes are TRBV12-3 or TRBV12-4 and TRBJ1-1; D is uncertain. V shed 3 bases and J shed 5 bases, with 10 bases lying between them. The CDR3 contains 13 residues. The CDR3 here is CASSFGRGTEAFF. The CDR3 DNA sequence: TGTGCCAGCAGTTTCGGCCGAGGTACTGAAGCTTTCTTT.

This clone was picked up one time. This sequence joins TRBV15 and TRBJ1-2, with D possibly TRBD1 on 6 matching bases. V lost 5 bases, J lost 5 bases, and 12 bases lay in between. The CDR3 loop spans 13 amino acids. Germline V gives CDR1 LNHNV, CDR2 YYDKDF (reference sequence). The CDR3 here is CATSPDSNYGYTF. The CDR3 DNA reads as TGTGCCACCAGCCCGGACAGTAATTATGGCTACACCTTC. Combining the CDR3 with reference TRBV15 and TRBJ1-2 gives the whole variable domain DAMVIQNPRYQVTQFGKPVTLSCSQTLNHNVMYWYQQKSSQAPKLLFHYYDKDFNNEADTPDNFQSRRPNTSFCFLDIRSPGLGDTAMYLCATSPDSNYGYTFGSGTRLTVV.

The CDR3 nucleotides read TGTGCCAGCAGCCTACTACAGGAAGTGTTCACTGAAGCTTTCTTT. Its protein product is CASSLLQEVFTEAFF. The chain employs TRBV7-8 and TRBJ1-1, with D perhaps matching TRBD1 (5 bases). V lost 5 bases, J lost 4 bases, and 17 bases lay in between. The CDR3 sequence is 15 residues long. Per germline, CDR1 SGHVS and CDR2 FQNEAQ.

The chain combines TRBV12-2 with TRBJ1-5; TRBD1 was called by the table and not checked on the DNA. TRBV12-2 is a documented pseudogene. The CDR3 length is 17 residues. Here the CDR3 DNA reads TGTGCAAGCCAGGACAGGGGGGTTTCTCGAAGCAATCAGCCCCAGCATTTT. It translates to CASQDRGVSRSNQPQHF.

CDR3 DNA: TGTGCCAGCAGTGTAAGACAGCTCCAAGAGACCCAGTACTTC. This encodes CASSVRQLQETQYF. The V call is TRBV2, the J call TRBJ2-5, with D maybe TRBD1 (5 bases). CDR1 and CDR2 from the germline V gene are SNHLY and FYNNEI. This CDR3 is built from 14 residues. With 4 bases removed from V and 1 base from J, the gap between germline ends came to 10 bases.

V gene TRBV4-3 combines with J gene TRBJ1-1; possibly TRBD1 for D (5 bases). Germline V lookup: CDR1 LGHNA, CDR2 YSLEER. CDR3 length: 14 residues. Deletions cut 2 bases from V and 6 bases from J, with 13 bases between. The CDR3: CASSQSRVGAEAFF. CDR3 nucleotide sequence: TGCGCCAGCAGCCAATCCAGGGTTGGCGCTGAAGCTTTCTTT.

CDR3 amino acids: CASSLGVSTDTQYF. The CDR3 bases are TGTGCCAGCAGTCTCGGGGTTAGCACAGATACGCAGTATTTT. This chain uses TRBV27 with TRBJ2-3; D possibly corresponds to TRBD2 (5 bases). V was pared by 5 bases and J by 0 bases, with 9 bases between. This CDR3 region has 14 residues. Germline V CDR1 and CDR2: MNHEY, SMNVEV (reference sequence).

The V and J genes are TRBV4-1 and TRBJ1-5; D might be TRBD1 (6 bases). Germline CDR1 MGHRA, CDR2 YSYEKL. CDR3 length: 15 amino acids. Trimming took 1 base from V and 1 from J, leaving 8 bases between them. CDR3 loop: CASSQGGGSNQPQHF. Here the CDR3 DNA reads TGCGCCAGCAGCCAAGGGGGGGGCAGCAATCAGCCCCAGCATTTT.

The gene calls are TRBV29-1 and TRBJ2-5, with TRBD1 matching over 8 bases. From germline, CDR1 is SQVTM and CDR2 ANQGSEA. CDR3 length: 12 residues. After removal of 6 bases from V and 3 bases from J, the junction contained 3 bases not matched to a gene. CDR3 nucleotides: TGCAGCGTGACGACAGGGGAAGAGACCCAGTACTTC. It yields the protein CSVTTGEETQYF.

The chain is built from TRBV7-2 and TRBJ2-2; D call uncertain. From germline, CDR1 is SGHTA and CDR2 FQGNSA. The CDR3 has 14 amino acids. The V gene lost 5 bases and the J gene lost 3 bases, with 10 bases spanning the gap. This chain's CDR3 is CASSADTYTGELFF. As DNA, the CDR3 is TGTGCCAGCAGCGCCGACACATACACCGGGGAGCTGTTTTTT.

The gene calls are TRBV2 and TRBJ1-5, with 10 positions matching TRBD1. CDR1 and CDR2 (germline): SNHLY, FYNNEI. The V gene end was trimmed by 5 bases and the J gene end by 4 bases; junction bases not matched to a gene: 5. The CDR3 has 15 amino acids. The CDR3 region has the DNA TGTGCCAGCAGTTCCAGGACAGGGGGGAATCAGCCCCAGCATTTT. It yields the protein CASSSRTGGNQPQHF.

The chain combines TRBV5-4 with TRBJ1-1; D is ambiguous. The germline V and J ends were trimmed by 1 base and 5 bases, with 12 bases remaining between them. CDR1 and CDR2 (germline): SGHNT, YYREEE (reference sequence). The CDR3 is made up of 14 amino acids. The CDR3: CASSLKNGWTEAFF. In DNA, the CDR3 is TGTGCCAGCAGCTTGAAAAACGGTTGGACTGAAGCTTTCTTT.

The chain is built from TRBV5-4 and TRBJ1-1; 7 positions agree with TRBD1. The ends lost 4 bases at V and 2 bases at J; junction bases unmatched: 5. Germline CDR1 and CDR2: SGHNT and YYREEE (reference sequence). The CDR3 covers 14 residues. The DNA of the CDR3 is TGTGCCAGCAGCGTTAACAGGGGTAACACTGAAGCTTTCTTT. Protein sequence: CASSVNRGNTEAFF.

The chain links TRBV9 to TRBJ1-4, with 9 bases that match TRBD1. V was pared by 3 bases and J by 5 bases, with 2 bases of the junction left unmatched. CDR1 and CDR2 from the germline V gene are SGDLS and YYNGEE. The length of the CDR3 is 14 residues. The CDR3, as DNA: TGTGCCAGCAGCGCTGGGACAGGGAATGAAAAACTGTTTTTT. Its translation: CASSAGTGNEKLFF. The variable domain in full, with the rest retrieved from reference TRBV9 and TRBJ1-4, is DSGVTQTPKHLITATGQRVTLRCSPRSGDLSVYWYQQSLDQGLQFLIQYYNGEERAKGNILERFSAQQFPDLHSELNLSSLELGDSALYFCASSAGTGNEKLFFGSGTQLSVL.

The rearrangement joins TRBV6-5 to TRBJ1-1, with D possibly matching TRBD1 (6 bases). Germline V gives CDR1 MNHEY, CDR2 SVGAGI. The V end lost 6 bases, the J end lost 1 base, and 9 bases lay between the germline ends. This CDR3 region has 13 residues. This chain's CDR3 is CASRRQANTEAFF. In nucleotides, the CDR3 is TGTGCCAGCAGGCGACAGGCGAACACTGAAGCTTTCTTT.